These T cell receptor beta chains were read from a single sample in a study of Ad26.COV2.S vaccination and SARS-CoV-2 variants. The protocol was immunoSEQ multiplex PCR, while the TCRdb copy is restricted to in-frame clones and leaves out a portion. The sample consists of fewer than 800,000 clones, roughly 90% of them appearing once. The material was peripheral blood, obtained in a trial of Ad26.COV2.S vaccine versus placebo. These receptors came from a person aged 18-65 years who received the Ad26.COV2.S COVID-19 vaccine or a placebo. CDR3s include the opening cysteine and the closing phenylalanine or tryptophan.

CDR3 protein,CDR3 length,J gene,V gene
CASSSGTSGETQYF,14,TRBJ2-5,TRBV7-3
CASSLQERLAASEQFF,16,TRBJ2-1,TRBV5-1
CASSQEKAGGSNTQYF,16,TRBJ2-3,TRBV14
CASSPWTGGIENTEAFF,17,TRBJ1-1,TRBV28
CASSLRSPTDYEQYF,15,TRBJ2-7,TRBV5-1
CATSDPGTGGADTQYF,16,TRBJ2-3,TRBV24-1
CASSAPNGDTYEQYF,15,TRBJ2-7,TRBV3-1/TRBV3-2
CASSYTENYGYTF,13,TRBJ1-2,TRBV6-2/TRBV6-3
CASSYSGGRTNSPLHF,16,TRBJ1-6,TRBV6-5
CSASPNSGRADTQYF,15,TRBJ2-3,TRBV20-1
CAIKGQQDTQYF,12,TRBJ2-3,TRBV10-3
CASSPVPGGNTEAFF,15,TRBJ1-1,TRBV5-1
CASNGRSRRLEQYF,14,TRBJ2-7,TRBV6-6
CASNLQGQGYEKLFF,15,TRBJ1-4,TRBV6-5
CASSPGLAIGETQYF,15,TRBJ2-5,TRBV7-3
CASSLETSGRAPGELFF,17,TRBJ2-2,TRBV5-6
CASSLTTGGNSYEQYF,16,TRBJ2-7,TRBV5-1
CASSSRGSRWGAKNIQYF,18,TRBJ2-4,TRBV13
CASSFAGVTGANVLTF,16,TRBJ2-6,TRBV27
CASTQGMGDTQYF,13,TRBJ2-3,TRBV5-1
CASSLMGGGYTF,12,TRBJ1-2,TRBV7-2
CATGGQGIGGYTF,13,TRBJ1-2,TRBV2
CASSPLPWDRNSYEQYF,17,TRBJ2-7,TRBV6-2/TRBV6-3
CASSLALAGGGGETQYF,17,TRBJ2-5,TRBV11-2
CASSLTDRGGETQYF,15,TRBJ2-5,TRBV7-3
CASTRFGSGNQPQHF,15,TRBJ1-5,TRBV27
CASSPLDRDEQYF,13,TRBJ2-7,TRBV18
CASSGTGWSNQPQHF,15,TRBJ1-5,TRBV19
CASSLGGMRVTQPQHF,16,TRBJ1-5,TRBV7-2
CASSHTDRGLEAFF,14,TRBJ1-1,TRBV4-3
CASSRGRDNYGYTF,14,TRBJ1-2,TRBV19